This record looks at one TCR beta chain sequence and its context. No antigen is known for it. The PCR was carried out with 60 Vbeta primers and 13 Jbeta primers. TCRdb's copy holds only in-frame clones and misses some; the assay was immunoSEQ multiplex PCR. In the table there are around 170,000 clones, 78% of which are singletons. The data were taken from a study of cytomegalovirus exposure and HLA in healthy donors. Study results and caveats: A missense DCLRE1C variant was associated with V- and J-gene trimming of TCR beta chains in a later analysis, and an independent cohort replicated the association. Per a later analysis, HLA-associated TCR beta chains showed more clonal expansion than other, equally common TCR beta chains. Versus the approximately 700-donor mean, an Asian-associated ancestry cluster reportedly showed fewer N-insertions in a later analysis.

Donors counted as nominally healthy when sampled, yet unrecorded immune exposures were likely. Material: PBMCs. The receptor was isolated from a woman aged 40 to 50 in good health and CMV-seropositive.

The CDR3 DNA reads TGTGCCAGCAGTTTCCAAGGGGGGGATGGCTACACCTTC. Translated: CASSFQGGDGYTF. V is TRBV27 and J is TRBJ1-2; a possible D gene is TRBD1 (6 bases). Germline V CDR1 and CDR2: MNHEY, SMNVEV (reference sequence). Trimming removed 3 bases from V and 6 bases from J, with 11 bases in between. The CDR3 is made up of 13 amino acids.